The sequence of this T cell receptor beta chain was determined in a study of shared T cell receptors in the human thymus. The protocol was immunoSEQ multiplex PCR, while the TCRdb copy is restricted to in-frame clones and leaves out a portion. Of 630,000 or so clones listed, 80% to 90% are singletons. The V and J ends lost 6 bases and 4 bases respectively, with 10 bases between them. The germline gives CDR1 MDHEN, CDR2 SYDVKM. The CDR3 has 12 residues. The same sample was also used in a study of human thymus T cells. That publication notes: Serving as donors were healthy Finnish infants, each of whom was having open corrective surgery for congenital heart defects. Corrective heart surgery yielded resections, and these provided the thymus tissue.

This chain links TRBV28 with TRBJ2-7; D may be TRBD1 (6 bases). The sequence was obtained from a boy less than two years old with a congenital heart defect. Sequenced material: thymocytes. The CDR3 is CASSAQGYEQYF. CDR3 DNA sequence: TGTGCCAGCAGCGCACAGGGATACGAGCAGTACTTC.